These 18 T cell receptor beta chains came from one sample sequenced in a study of brain metastases from non-small cell lung cancer. Produced via immunoSEQ multiplex PCR; TCRdb's table is partial and in-frame only. This sample has 1,400 or so clones, with more than 75% found just once. Specimen: tumor-adjacent normal tissue. Receptors originate from a donor at least 40 years old with non-small cell lung cancer.

The CDR3 loop reads CASSQAHPITGELFF. CDR3 DNA sequence: TGTGCCAGCAGCCAGGCCCACCCGATCACCGGGGAGCTGTTTTTT. The chain is built from TRBV4-2 and TRBJ2-2; no reliable D call. The germline V gene has CDR1 LGHNA and CDR2 YNFKEQ. The CDR3 extends over 15 amino acids. V was trimmed by 3 bases and J by 4 bases, leaving 12 bases between them.

As for this clone: Germline and junction disagree at one end, which may indicate a read error. The chain combines TRBV27 with TRBJ1-1, with TRBD1 matching 7 bases. Germline V gives CDR1 MNHEY, CDR2 SMNVEV (reference sequence). There are 14 residues in the CDR3. DNA of the CDR3: TGTGCCAGCAGTCCCGGGACAGCGAACACTGAAACTTTCTTT. Protein product: CASSPGTANTETFF.

The chain has TRBV9 and TRBJ2-3, with D perhaps TRBD2 (6 bases). This CDR3 contains 15 residues. The V gene lost 0 bases and the J gene lost 1 base, with 9 bases spanning the gap. CDR1 and CDR2 (germline): SGDLS, YYNGEE. CDR3 in amino acids: CASSVDGGGTDTQYF. The CDR3 bases are TGTGCCAGCAGCGTAGACGGGGGAGGCACAGATACGCAGTATTTT.

As regards this clone: The junction departs from germline at one end; a sequencing error may be responsible. The rearrangement links TRBV27 to TRBJ2-6, with D possibly matching TRBD1 (5 bases). Germline assignment: CDR1 MNHEY and CDR2 SMNVEV (reference sequence). CDR3 size: 15 residues. The CDR3 region is CASSFKALGANVPTF. In DNA, the CDR3 is TGTGCCAGCAGTTTTAAGGCCTTAGGGGCCAACGTCCCGACTTTC. Supplemented by reference TRBV27 and TRBJ2-6, the full variable domain reads EAQVTQNPRYLITVTGKKLTVTCSQNMNHEYMSWYRQDPGLGLRQIYYSMNVEVTDKGDVPEGYKVSRKEKRNFPLILESPSPNQTSLYFCASSFKALGANVPTFGAGSRLTVL.

This chain links TRBV27 with TRBJ2-7, with a possible D match to TRBD2 (6 bases). V was trimmed by 3 bases and J by 4 bases, leaving 7 bases between them. The CDR3 is 12 residues long. Germline V CDR1 and CDR2: MNHEY, SMNVEV (reference sequence). The CDR3 nucleotides read TGTGCCAGCAGTTTGGGGGGATACGAGCAGTACTTC. It specifies CASSLGGYEQYF.

The CDR3 loop reads CASRGQGATGELFF. The CDR3 nucleotides read TGTGCCAGTCGAGGACAGGGGGCAACCGGGGAGCTGTTTTTT. This sequence joins TRBV19 and TRBJ2-2; the match to TRBD1 covers 11 bases. The CDR3 spans 14 residues. V lost 8 bases and J lost 5; bases outside the gene matches: 4. Germline V CDR1 and CDR2: LNHDA, SQIVND (reference sequence). Full variable domain (outside the CDR3, taken from reference TRBV19 and TRBJ2-2): DGGITQSPKYLFRKEGQNVTLSCEQNLNHDAMYWYRQDPGQGLRLIYYSQIVNDFQKGDIAEGYSVSREKKESFPLTVTSAQKNPTAFYLCASRGQGATGELFFGEGSRLTVL.

The rearrangement uses TRBV21-1 and TRBJ2-5. TRBV21-1 is classified as a pseudogene. The CDR3 length is 15 residues. CDR3 in DNA: TGTGCCAGCAGCAAAGGGACCCACCTCCAGGAGACCCAGTACTTC. Protein sequence: CASSKGTHLQETQYF.

The V call is TRBV7-3, the J call TRBJ2-5; D might be TRBD2 (6 bases). There are 14 residues in the CDR3. CDR1 SGHTA and CDR2 FQGTGA come from the germline V gene. V lost 5 bases to trimming and J lost 1 base, with 11 bases between them. CDR3 bases: TGTGCCAGCAGCCCACCGGGACTCCAAGAGACCCAGTACTTC. It yields the protein CASSPPGLQETQYF.

The V and J genes are TRBV18 and TRBJ1-3; D uncertain. This CDR3 is built from 18 residues. CDR1 is KGHSH, CDR2 LQKENI, per germline. V gave up 2 bases and J gave up 0 bases, with 17 bases separating them. CDR3 protein: CASSPRREGGNSGNTIYF. CDR3 nucleotides: TGTGCCAGCTCACCAAGAAGAGAAGGCGGGAACTCTGGAAACACCATATATTTT.

This clone was observed a few times. This rearrangement joins TRBV5-1 to TRBJ2-7; tentatively, D is TRBD1 (5 bases). Germline CDR1 reads SGHRS; CDR2 reads YFSETQ. Trimming cost V 4 bases and J 3 bases, with 17 bases left between them. The CDR3 is 15 residues long. The CDR3 nucleotides are TGCGCCAGCAGCCTAAGACAGCCCGGAAACTACGAGCAGTACTTC. Translated, it gives CASSLRQPGNYEQYF.

To note about this clone: Additional DNA sequences in this sample encode the identical CDR3. The genes are TRBV7-7 and TRBJ1-3, with TRBD1 matching over 8 bases. The CDR3 totals 16 residues. Germline V gene lookup returns CDR1 SSHAT and CDR2 FNYEAQ (reference sequence). CDR3 protein: CASSTGLGQEGNTIYF. CDR3 DNA: TGTGCTAGTAGCACCGGGTTGGGACAGGAAGGAAACACCATATATTTT.

The CDR3 region is CTSSQDRRTTYNEQFF. Written as DNA, the CDR3 is TGCACCAGCAGCCAAGATCGCCGGACTACCTACAATGAGCAGTTCTTC. V gene TRBV1 combines with J gene TRBJ2-1; the listed D gene, TRBD2, was not tested against the DNA. TRBV1 is termed a pseudogene. The CDR3 is 16 residues long.

This chain links TRBV27 with TRBJ1-3; 8 nucleotides agree with TRBD1. The CDR3 is made up of 16 amino acids. The V gene end was trimmed by 2 bases and the J gene end by 4 bases; junction bases not matched to a gene: 7. CDR1 MNHEY and CDR2 SMNVEV come from the germline V gene (reference sequence). The CDR3 spells CASSLKTGGPGNTIYF. CDR3 nucleotide sequence: TGTGCCAGCAGTTTAAAAACAGGGGGACCCGGAAACACCATATATTTT.

Here the CDR3 reads CASSHASDTNTGELFF. Written as DNA, the CDR3 is TGCGCCAGCAGCCATGCTAGCGATACGAACACCGGGGAGCTGTTTTTT. The chain links TRBV5-1 to TRBJ2-2; perhaps TRBD2 as D (6 bases). Trimming removed 4 bases at V and 0 bases at J, with 13 bases between. Germline V gene sequence: CDR1 SGHRS, CDR2 YFSETQ. CDR3 length: 16 amino acids.

CDR3 sequence (DNA): TGTGCCAGTAGCCCAGGGGCTAGCTCCTACAATGAGCAGTTCTTC. The encoded protein is CASSPGASSYNEQFF. This chain links TRBV19 with TRBJ2-1; a weak D match, TRBD1 (6 bases). Germline V gene lookup returns CDR1 LNHDA and CDR2 SQIVND (reference sequence). V shed 6 bases and J shed 0 bases, with 12 bases lying between them. CDR3 length: 15 residues.

As for this clone: This could be a read error, since a much larger clone is one nucleotide away. V is TRBV24-1 and J is TRBJ2-5; D not resolved. The V gene's germline CDR1 is KGHDR and CDR2 SFDVKD. The CDR3 is 13 amino acids. V lost 9 bases and J 1 base, leaving 11 bases between the germline ends. This chain's CDR3 is CATADGPQETQYF. The CDR3 DNA sequence: TGTGCCACCGCCGACGGTCCCCAAGAGACCCAGTACTTC.

The V call is TRBV2, the J call TRBJ2-7; no clear D gene. The CDR3 extends over 12 amino acids. CDR1 SNHLY and CDR2 FYNNEI come from the germline V gene. V lost 0 bases and J lost 11, with 11 bases in between. The CDR3, as DNA: TGTGCCAGCAGTGAAGCAGAACCCTTTGAGTACTTC. Its translation: CASSEAEPFEYF.

Within the sample, this clone is large. The rearrangement uses TRBV7-2 and TRBJ1-5; the D gene is possibly TRBD1 (5 bases). V was pared by 4 bases and J by 4 bases, with 8 bases between. CDR1 and CDR2 (germline): SGHTA, FQGNSA. The CDR3 sequence is 13 residues long. The CDR3 DNA reads as TGTGCCAGCAGCTCGGACATTAATCAGCCCCAGCATTTT. This sequence encodes CASSSDINQPQHF.